A single TCR beta chain is shown here with its context. Antigen unknown. Germline CDR1 and CDR2: SQVTM and ANQGSEA. CDR3 length: 14 amino acids. Trimming cost V 6 bases and J 7 bases; bases outside gene matches: 14. Indicated time point: newly diagnosed, previously untreated cHL patient sample. As a comparison, the study used PBMCs from newly diagnosed, untreated classical Hodgkin lymphoma. This specimen belongs to a study of PD-1 blockade in classical Hodgkin lymphoma. General study findings and limits: A reduction in baseline TCR diversity was reportedly seen in newly diagnosed patients relative to healthy donors. Possible causes of repertoire differences, disease activity or prior therapy, remain undefined.

Sequencing was performed with immunoSEQ multiplex PCR; in TCRdb, only in-frame clones are kept and a portion is missing. The sample has around 26,000 clones; over 85% are singletons. The chain is built from TRBV29-1 and TRBJ2-5, with 7 bases aligning to TRBD1. The material sequenced was peripheral blood mononuclear cells (PBMCs). The TCR comes from a human donor with classical Hodgkin lymphoma. CDR3 sequence reads: CSVAPGQRGGTQYF. CDR3 nucleotide sequence: TGCAGCGTGGCCCCGGGACAGCGAGGGGGGACCCAGTACTTC. The full variable domain, with the rest looked up from reference TRBV29-1 and TRBJ2-5, is SAVISQKPSRDICQRGTSLTIQCQVDSQVTMMFWYRQQPGQSLTLIATANQGSEATYESGFVIDKFPISRPNLTFSTLTVSNMSPEDSSIYLCSVAPGQRGGTQYFGPGTRLLVL.